This passage covers 2 T cell receptor beta chains from one sample sequenced in a study of blood T cell repertoires in COVID-19. Sequencing was performed with immunoSEQ multiplex PCR; in TCRdb, only in-frame clones are kept and a portion is missing. The top ten hold approximately 4% of the sample, which has 250,000 or so clones, about 87% seen once. Specimen: PBMCs or T cells enriched from blood (not recorded which). The origin of the receptors is a woman under 40 with acute COVID-19.

This CDR3 is CASSQRLAGTYNEQFF. CDR3 DNA sequence: TGTGCCAGCAGCCAAAGACTAGCGGGAACCTACAATGAGCAGTTCTTC. The gene calls are TRBV3-1 (or the pseudogene TRBV3-2) and TRBJ2-1; 11 bases line up with TRBD2. CDR1 is LGHDT, CDR2 YNNKEL, per germline (reference sequence). CDR3 length equals 16 residues. V gave up 2 bases and J gave up 2 bases; unmatched junction bases: 2.

V is TRBV10-3 and J is TRBJ2-4; 9 bases are shared with TRBD1. V lost 6 bases and J lost 1; bases outside the gene matches: 13. The CDR3 is made up of 18 amino acids. Germline values: CDR1 ENHRY, CDR2 SYGVKD. The CDR3 is CAIREGGTGHAAKNIQYF. CDR3 nucleotides: TGTGCCATCAGGGAAGGGGGGACAGGGCATGCGGCCAAAAACATTCAGTACTTC.